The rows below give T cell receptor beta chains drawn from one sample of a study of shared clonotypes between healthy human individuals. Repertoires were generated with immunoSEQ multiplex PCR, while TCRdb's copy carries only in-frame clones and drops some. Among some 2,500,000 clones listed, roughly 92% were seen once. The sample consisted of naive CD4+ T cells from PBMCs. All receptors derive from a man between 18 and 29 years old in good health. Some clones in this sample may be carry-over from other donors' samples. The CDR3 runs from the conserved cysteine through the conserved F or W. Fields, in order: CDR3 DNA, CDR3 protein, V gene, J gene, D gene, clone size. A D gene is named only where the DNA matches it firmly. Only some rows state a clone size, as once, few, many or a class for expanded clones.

CDR3nt: TGTGCCAGCAGTGAAGAAAGTGCGGCGAACACCGGGGAGCTGTTTTTT; CDR3aa: CASSEESAANTGELFF; v_gene: TRBV2; j_gene: TRBJ2-2; d_gene: -; abundance: -
CDR3nt: TGTGCCAGCAGTTTGCCAGGGGGCCGATACGAGCAGTACTTC; CDR3aa: CASSLPGGRYEQYF; v_gene: TRBV28; j_gene: TRBJ2-7; d_gene: TRBD1; abundance: -
CDR3nt: TGTGCCAGCAGCTTAACAGCAGAGTACGAGCAGTACTTC; CDR3aa: CASSLTAEYEQYF; v_gene: TRBV7-7; j_gene: TRBJ2-7; d_gene: -; abundance: -
CDR3nt: TGCAGTGCGAGTGGGGATACGCAGTATTTT; CDR3aa: CSASGDTQYF; v_gene: TRBV20-1; j_gene: TRBJ2-3; d_gene: -; abundance: -
CDR3nt: TGTGCCAGCCGTCCGGGGGCCACTAATGAAAAACTGTTTTTT; CDR3aa: CASRPGATNEKLFF; v_gene: TRBV25-1; j_gene: TRBJ1-4; d_gene: -; abundance: once
CDR3nt: TGCGCCAGCAGCCAAGATTGGAGTAGCGGTACCTACGAGCAGTACTTC; CDR3aa: CASSQDWSSGTYEQYF; v_gene: TRBV4-3; j_gene: TRBJ2-7; d_gene: -; abundance: -
CDR3nt: TGTGCCAGCAGTTTATTTGGACAATCCAGGGGCCTGAAAAAACTGTTTTTT; CDR3aa: CASSLFGQSRGLKKLFF; v_gene: TRBV27; j_gene: TRBJ1-4; d_gene: -; abundance: -
CDR3nt: TGTGCCAGCAGCCGCATGGCCGACGGGAATTCACCCCTCCACTTT; CDR3aa: CASSRMADGNSPLHF; v_gene: TRBV7-3; j_gene: TRBJ1-6; d_gene: -; abundance: -
CDR3nt: TGTGCCAGCTCACCAATTAGGGGGCAACGAGGAGAGACCCAGTACTTC; CDR3aa: CASSPIRGQRGETQYF; v_gene: TRBV18; j_gene: TRBJ2-5; d_gene: TRBD1; abundance: -
CDR3nt: TGTGCCAGCAGTCCCTCCGGGACAGGGGTCGGGTCACCCCTCCACTTT; CDR3aa: CASSPSGTGVGSPLHF; v_gene: TRBV28; j_gene: TRBJ1-6; d_gene: TRBD1; abundance: once
CDR3nt: TGTGCCAGCAGCGTGTGGGTCACAGATACGCAGTATTTT; CDR3aa: CASSVWVTDTQYF; v_gene: TRBV9; j_gene: TRBJ2-3; d_gene: -; abundance: -
CDR3nt: TGCGCCAGCAGCCACGGGACTAGCGTTCGCTACGAGCAGTACTTC; CDR3aa: CASSHGTSVRYEQYF; v_gene: TRBV4-1; j_gene: TRBJ2-7; d_gene: TRBD2; abundance: -
CDR3nt: TGTGCCAGCAGTTTGGGCTCAACGGTACGTCAGCCCCAGCATTTT; CDR3aa: CASSLGSTVRQPQHF; v_gene: TRBV28; j_gene: TRBJ1-5; d_gene: -; abundance: -
CDR3nt: TGTGCCAGCAGCCTGGGGACTAGTTATGCCGGGGAGCTGTTTTTT; CDR3aa: CASSLGTSYAGELFF; v_gene: TRBV4-2; j_gene: TRBJ2-2; d_gene: TRBD2; abundance: -
CDR3nt: TGCGCCAGCAGCCTGTCTGGAGGGGAAAGGACTGAAGCTTTCTTT; CDR3aa: CASSLSGGERTEAFF; v_gene: TRBV5-1; j_gene: TRBJ1-1; d_gene: -; abundance: -
CDR3nt: TGTGCCAGCAACCGGTTCCATGAGCAGTTCTTC; CDR3aa: CASNRFHEQFF; v_gene: TRBV28; j_gene: TRBJ2-1; d_gene: -; abundance: -
CDR3nt: TGTGCCAGCAGTGATTCCCAGGGAGATACGCAGTATTTT; CDR3aa: CASSDSQGDTQYF; v_gene: TRBV25-1; j_gene: TRBJ2-3; d_gene: -; abundance: -
CDR3nt: TGTGCCAGCAGCTCAGATTTAGCCTCCTACGAGCAGTACTTC; CDR3aa: CASSSDLASYEQYF; v_gene: TRBV9; j_gene: TRBJ2-7; d_gene: -; abundance: -
CDR3nt: TGTGCCAGCAGCAAAGGGACTAGCGGGGACAGCTCCTACGAGCAGTACTTC; CDR3aa: CASSKGTSGDSSYEQYF; v_gene: TRBV21-1; j_gene: TRBJ2-7; d_gene: -; abundance: -
CDR3nt: TGTGCCAGCAGTTTGAAATTTCACAGGGTTAGCAATCAGCCCCAGCATTTT; CDR3aa: CASSLKFHRVSNQPQHF; v_gene: TRBV27; j_gene: TRBJ1-5; d_gene: -; abundance: -
CDR3nt: TGCGCCAGCAGCCTGCAGGAAAGCTCCTACGAGCAGTACTTC; CDR3aa: CASSLQESSYEQYF; v_gene: TRBV5-1; j_gene: TRBJ2-7; d_gene: -; abundance: -
CDR3nt: TGTGCCAGCAAACCGACACAGGCCCTGAACACTGAAGCTTTCTTT; CDR3aa: CASKPTQALNTEAFF; v_gene: TRBV6-5; j_gene: TRBJ1-1; d_gene: -; abundance: -
CDR3nt: TGTGCCTGGAGTGGTGGGGCCAACGTCCTGACTTTC; CDR3aa: CAWSGGANVLTF; v_gene: TRBV30; j_gene: TRBJ2-6; d_gene: -; abundance: -
CDR3nt: TGTGCCAGCAGTGTAGCGGAGAGCTCCTACAATGAGCAGTTCTTC; CDR3aa: CASSVAESSYNEQFF; v_gene: TRBV2; j_gene: TRBJ2-1; d_gene: -; abundance: once
CDR3nt: TGTGCCAGCAGGGAACGGGGCTACGAGCAGTACTTC; CDR3aa: CASRERGYEQYF; v_gene: TRBV27; j_gene: TRBJ2-7; d_gene: -; abundance: -
CDR3nt: TGTGCCAGCAGTGAATTCGGGAGTCAGTACTTC; CDR3aa: CASSEFGSQYF; v_gene: TRBV2; j_gene: TRBJ2-7; d_gene: -; abundance: -
CDR3nt: TGCGCCAGCGGGGAAGGAGCGGGACTGTACGAGCAGTACTTC; CDR3aa: CASGEGAGLYEQYF; v_gene: TRBV5-1; j_gene: TRBJ2-7; d_gene: TRBD2; abundance: -
CDR3nt: TGTGCCAGCAGCTCGATAGGGGGAGCCGTCAACAATGAGCAGTTCTTC; CDR3aa: CASSSIGGAVNNEQFF; v_gene: TRBV7-3; j_gene: TRBJ2-1; d_gene: -; abundance: -
CDR3nt: TGTGCCAGCACCGTACCGGGACAGGGAGGAGGAAACACCATATATTTT; CDR3aa: CASTVPGQGGGNTIYF; v_gene: TRBV28; j_gene: TRBJ1-3; d_gene: TRBD1; abundance: -
CDR3nt: TGTGCCAGCAGCTTAGGAGGGGGTCAAAGCACAGATACGCAGTATTTT; CDR3aa: CASSLGGGQSTDTQYF; v_gene: TRBV7-6; j_gene: TRBJ2-3; d_gene: -; abundance: -
CDR3nt: TGTGCCAGCAGCTCCTTTACCCTAGCGGGGGGCGGCGAGCAGTACTTC; CDR3aa: CASSSFTLAGGGEQYF; v_gene: TRBV13; j_gene: TRBJ2-7; d_gene: TRBD2; abundance: -
CDR3nt: TGCGCCAGCAGCTCAAAGGCGCAGAGAGCCTACGAGCAGTACTTC; CDR3aa: CASSSKAQRAYEQYF; v_gene: TRBV5-1; j_gene: TRBJ2-7; d_gene: -; abundance: -
CDR3nt: TGTGCCAGCAGCTTCGCCAGAACAGGGGGCTCTTACTATGGCTACACCTTC; CDR3aa: CASSFARTGGSYYGYTF; v_gene: TRBV28; j_gene: TRBJ1-2; d_gene: TRBD1; abundance: -
CDR3nt: TGTGCCAGCAGTGACTACGGGGGTACCCCCTGGACCGGGGAGCTGTTTTTT; CDR3aa: CASSDYGGTPWTGELFF; v_gene: TRBV25-1; j_gene: TRBJ2-2; d_gene: -; abundance: -
CDR3nt: TGTGCCAGCAGCTTAACTCCGGGGACCAAAAACATTCAGTACTTC; CDR3aa: CASSLTPGTKNIQYF; v_gene: TRBV7-3; j_gene: TRBJ2-4; d_gene: -; abundance: -
CDR3nt: TGTGCCAGCAGTTTTGGACGGCTCACTGAAGCTTTCTTT; CDR3aa: CASSFGRLTEAFF; v_gene: TRBV28; j_gene: TRBJ1-1; d_gene: -; abundance: -
CDR3nt: TGTGCCAGCAGCGTTACGGAGAGCACAGATACGCAGTATTTT; CDR3aa: CASSVTESTDTQYF; v_gene: TRBV9; j_gene: TRBJ2-3; d_gene: -; abundance: -
CDR3nt: TGTGCCCGGGGACAGGGGCTAGCTGAGCAGTTCTTC; CDR3aa: CARGQGLAEQFF; v_gene: TRBV30; j_gene: TRBJ2-1; d_gene: TRBD1; abundance: -
CDR3nt: TGTGCCAGTAGTTCCACAGCCCGGCGGGAGACCCAGTACTTC; CDR3aa: CASSSTARRETQYF; v_gene: TRBV19; j_gene: TRBJ2-5; d_gene: -; abundance: -
CDR3nt: TGCAGCGCTTCTACACTGAACACTGAAGCTTTCTTT; CDR3aa: CSASTLNTEAFF; v_gene: TRBV29-1; j_gene: TRBJ1-1; d_gene: -; abundance: -
CDR3nt: TGTGCCAGCAGCTTGAAGAGACAGGCGGCCTCGAGGTGGACTGAAGCTTTCTTT; CDR3aa: CASSLKRQAASRWTEAFF; v_gene: TRBV5-6; j_gene: TRBJ1-1; d_gene: -; abundance: once
CDR3nt: TGTGCCAGCAGTGAAGGGACCGGGGAGCTGTTTTTT; CDR3aa: CASSEGTGELFF; v_gene: TRBV6-4; j_gene: TRBJ2-2; d_gene: -; abundance: once
CDR3nt: TGTGCCAGCAGTTTGGTCGGAGGAGGCACCGGGGAGCTGTTTTTT; CDR3aa: CASSLVGGGTGELFF; v_gene: TRBV27; j_gene: TRBJ2-2; d_gene: -; abundance: -
CDR3nt: TGTGCCAGCAGCACACAGGGGGCGGCAAACTATGGCTACACCTTC; CDR3aa: CASSTQGAANYGYTF; v_gene: TRBV7-2; j_gene: TRBJ1-2; d_gene: TRBD1; abundance: once
CDR3nt: TGTGCCATCAGTGACCACGGGAACACCGGGGAGCTGTTTTTT; CDR3aa: CAISDHGNTGELFF; v_gene: TRBV10-3; j_gene: TRBJ2-2; d_gene: -; abundance: once
CDR3nt: TGTGCCAGCAGCCGCTCGGGGGCAGAAAGCTACGAGCAGTACTTC; CDR3aa: CASSRSGAESYEQYF; v_gene: TRBV7-2; j_gene: TRBJ2-7; d_gene: -; abundance: -
CDR3nt: TGCGCCAGCAGCTTGGCCGCGTCCATGAACACTGAAGCTTTCTTT; CDR3aa: CASSLAASMNTEAFF; v_gene: TRBV5-1; j_gene: TRBJ1-1; d_gene: -; abundance: -
CDR3nt: TGTGCCAGCACCATTGCCTCCCATGACAGGGAAGGAAACACCATATATTTT; CDR3aa: CASTIASHDREGNTIYF; v_gene: TRBV28; j_gene: TRBJ1-3; d_gene: TRBD1; abundance: -
CDR3nt: TGCGCCAGCAGCCCAAGCTCCTACGAGCAGTACTTC; CDR3aa: CASSPSSYEQYF; v_gene: TRBV5-1; j_gene: TRBJ2-7; d_gene: -; abundance: -
CDR3nt: TGTGCCAGCAGCTTAGCCCTGGGGAAACCCCTCCACTTT; CDR3aa: CASSLALGKPLHF; v_gene: TRBV11-1; j_gene: TRBJ1-6; d_gene: -; abundance: -
CDR3nt: TGTGCCAGCACCCCCGCGAGCTCTGGAAACACCATATATTTT; CDR3aa: CASTPASSGNTIYF; v_gene: TRBV2; j_gene: TRBJ1-3; d_gene: -; abundance: -
CDR3nt: TGTGCCAGCAGCGCAGTGTCGAACACCGGGGAGCTGTTTTTT; CDR3aa: CASSAVSNTGELFF; v_gene: TRBV2; j_gene: TRBJ2-2; d_gene: -; abundance: -
CDR3nt: TGTGCCAGCCTGGACAGGCCGAGGGATAAGCAGTTCTTC; CDR3aa: CASLDRPRDKQFF; v_gene: TRBV7-2; j_gene: TRBJ2-1; d_gene: TRBD1; abundance: -
CDR3nt: TGCGCCAGCAGCCGGAGTAGCGGGGGAGGAGCCCAATACAATGAGCAGTTCTTC; CDR3aa: CASSRSSGGGAQYNEQFF; v_gene: TRBV5-1; j_gene: TRBJ2-1; d_gene: TRBD2; abundance: -